The 20 T cell receptor beta chains listed next were all sequenced from one sample in a study of T-cell reconstitution after alpha-beta-depleted transplantation in children listed by TCRdb under 2016. Library creation used PCR. TCRdb names Illumina HiSeq 2500 as the instrument used. To normalize quantification of the TCRbeta repertoire, the TCR libraries were built with molecular barcoding that relied on unique molecular identifiers. Using fastp trimming at Q25 and MiXCR clonotype assembly, TCRdb reanalyzed the public sequencing data and kept in-frame beta chains. CDR3 protein duplicates are merged, each entry listing the most common genes and DNA. The sample records hundreds of thousands of distinct CDR3 sequences, 10% to 15% of which are singletons. The ten largest clones take up 2.2% of the sample. Taken with the paper, the label for treatment or condition translates to: allogeneic hematopoietic cell transplantation with graft depleted of TCRalphabeta T cells and CD19 B cells.

The material was PBMCs, mostly from graft donor cells, obtained 360 days after TCRalphabeta/CD19-depleted stem cell transplant. The receptors were sampled from a male patient aged 10 to 17 who had a stem cell transplant for acute myeloid leukemia, so the T cells may come from the graft donor.

V is TRBV5-6 and J is TRBJ2-7; D tentatively fits TRBD1 or TRBD2 (6 bases each). The CDR3 has 12 amino acids. Per the germline V gene, CDR1 is SGHDT and CDR2 is YYEEEE. V dropped 3 bases and J dropped 12 bases, with 16 bases sitting between them. The CDR3 nucleotides read TGTGCCAGCAGCTCCACAGGGTACGGGGGGTACTTC. Translation gives CASSSTGYGGYF. The full variable domain, in which reference TRBV5-6 and TRBJ2-7 provide the parts outside the CDR3, is DAGVTQSPTHLIKTRGQQVTLRCSPKSGHDTVSWYQQALGQGPQFIFQYYEEEERQRGNFPDRFSGHQFPNYSSELNVNALLLGDSALYLCASSSTGYGGYFGPGTRLTVT.

The chain couples TRBV12-3 or TRBV12-4 to TRBJ1-5; maybe TRBD1 (6 bases). The CDR3 sequence is 17 residues long. With 2 bases removed from V and 0 bases from J, the gap between germline ends came to 14 bases. CDR3 amino acids: CASSLLGASYSNQPQHF. As DNA, the CDR3 is TGTGCCAGCAGTTTATTGGGGGCCTCATATAGCAATCAGCCCCAGCATTTT.

Of note for this clonotype: This may arise from a read error, as a much more abundant clone is one base away. The chain joins TRBV12-3 or TRBV12-4 to TRBJ2-1, with a weak D call TRBD2 (7 bases). This CDR3 spans 17 amino acids. The CDR3 DNA follows: TGTACCAGCAGGCTCCGGCAGGGGAGGACTAGGGAGTTTGAGCAGTTCTTC. Encoded protein: CTSRLRQGRTREFEQFF.

This clonotype came up many times. The V call is TRBV10-3, the J call TRBJ2-7, with D perhaps matching TRBD1 (7 bases). V was pared by 8 bases and J by 0 bases, with 14 bases between. This CDR3 is built from 14 residues. Germline values: CDR1 ENHRY, CDR2 SYGVKD. CDR3 amino acids: CAIGGQGGSYEQYF. The DNA for the CDR3 is TGTGCCATCGGTGGGCAGGGGGGCTCCTACGAGCAGTACTTC.

The V and J genes are TRBV10-3 and TRBJ2-7, with D unclear. This CDR3 contains 12 residues. V lost 5 bases and J 2 bases, leaving 7 bases between the germline ends. CDR1 and CDR2 (germline): ENHRY, SYGVKD. CDR3 residues: CAISPATYEQYF. Written as DNA, the CDR3 is TGTGCCATCAGTCCCGCTACCTACGAGCAGTACTTC.

There are many counts of this clonotype. The rearrangement joins TRBV13 to TRBJ2-3, with 10 bases identical to TRBD2. The junction had 4 bases not matched to a gene; V was cut back by 2 bases and J by 5 bases. Germline CDR1 reads PRHDT; CDR2 reads FYEKMQ (reference sequence). The CDR3 spans 15 residues. Written as DNA, the CDR3 is TGTGCCAGCAGCTTATTACTAGCGGGGATAGATACGCAGTATTTT. This sequence encodes CASSLLLAGIDTQYF.

In this sample, this clonotype turned up a few times. The rearrangement uses TRBV12-3 or TRBV12-4 and TRBJ2-7; 8 bases are a match to TRBD1. CDR3 size: 16 residues. The V gene end was trimmed by 2 bases and the J gene end by 4 bases; junction bases not matched to a gene: 10. CDR3 loop: CASSLKGGQGRYEQYF. Written as DNA, the CDR3 is TGTGCCAGCAGTTTAAAGGGAGGACAGGGCAGATACGAGCAGTACTTC.

In its sample, this clonotype was seen a few times. The chain carries TRBV10-3 and TRBJ2-1, with 14 bases lining up with TRBD2. V gave up 4 bases and J gave up 10 bases; unmatched junction bases: 6. The CDR3 extends over 15 amino acids. Germline values: CDR1 ENHRY, CDR2 SYGVKD. The CDR3 reads CAISAGLAGALEQFF. The CDR3 coding sequence is TGTGCCATCAGTGCGGGACTAGCGGGAGCATTAGAGCAGTTCTTC.

This chain links TRBV5-1 with TRBJ2-4; D is uncertain. Germline CDR1 and CDR2: SGHRS and YFSETQ. This CDR3 contains 15 residues. Trimming removed 3 bases at V and 3 bases at J, with 13 bases between. CDR3 in amino acids: CASSSTTALKNIQYF. CDR3 bases: TGCGCCAGCAGCTCTACAACAGCACTCAAAAACATTCAGTACTTC.

This clonotype was counted only a few times. The chain has TRBV4-2 and TRBJ2-6; 8 bases map to TRBD1. The CDR3 is 15 residues long. Germline-derived CDR1 and CDR2 are LGHNA and YNFKEQ. V dropped 6 bases and J dropped 2; count of bases not matched to a gene: 3. The CDR3, as DNA: TGTGCCAGCAGAGACAGGGGTACTGGGGCCAACGTCCTGACTTTC. This gives the protein CASRDRGTGANVLTF.

The rearrangement joins TRBV11-2 to TRBJ2-1; tentatively, D is TRBD2 (6 bases). Germline CDR1 SGHAT, CDR2 FQNNGV. The CDR3 sequence is 18 residues long. V was clipped by 5 bases and J by 4 bases, with 24 bases between them. CDR3 residues: CASSHNPLVGGGYNEQFF. The CDR3 DNA sequence: TGTGCCAGCAGCCACAACCCCCTAGTCGGGGGAGGTTACAATGAGCAGTTCTTC.

This clonotype was seen a few times. The chain is built from TRBV20-1 and TRBJ2-7, with 7 bases identical to TRBD1. The germline gives CDR1 DFQATT, CDR2 SNEGSKA (reference sequence). Trimming took 6 bases from V and 4 from J; bases not matched to a gene: 6. This CDR3 has 12 residues. The CDR3 reads CSAARDSYEQYF. CDR3 DNA: TGCAGTGCCGCACGGGACAGTTACGAGCAGTACTTC.

About this clonotype: At one end the junction does not follow the germline gene, possibly because of a read error. This rearrangement joins TRBV12-3 or TRBV12-4 to TRBJ2-3; D is perhaps TRBD2 (5 bases). This CDR3 has 14 residues. This CDR3 is CASSLRTGPDSQYF. CDR3 in DNA: TGTGCCAGCAGTTTGAGGACTGGTCCAGATTCGCAGTATTTT.

This clonotype has a handful of counts. This chain uses TRBV20-1 with TRBJ2-5; D gene ambiguous. The CDR3 runs 14 residues. The germline CDR1 and CDR2 sequences are DFQATT and SNEGSKA (reference sequence). Trimming removed 6 bases at V and 5 bases at J, with 19 bases between. Here the CDR3 reads CSARPQLMWETQYF. DNA of the CDR3: TGCAGTGCCAGACCACAATTAATGTGGGAGACCCAGTACTTC.

This clonotype was detected only a few times. The CDR3 region is CASSPRGAGNSPLHF. The CDR3 bases are TGTGCCAGCAGCCCCAGAGGGGCCGGTAATTCACCCCTCCACTTT. This chain joins TRBV12-3 or TRBV12-4 and TRBJ1-6, with D perhaps matching TRBD1 (5 bases). The CDR3 loop spans 15 amino acids. The V gene lost 6 bases and the J gene lost 6 bases, with 15 bases spanning the gap.

V is TRBV12-3 or TRBV12-4 and J is TRBJ2-7; no definite D call. The CDR3 has 11 amino acids. Trimming took 8 bases from V and 3 from J, leaving 8 bases between them. Here the CDR3 DNA reads TGTGCCAGCGCAAGAGGCTACGAGCAGTACTTC. Encoded protein: CASARGYEQYF.

This clonotype was observed at least ten times. This chain links TRBV25-1 with TRBJ2-1; no firm D call. V shed 3 bases and J shed 7 bases, with 13 bases lying between them. This CDR3 spans 14 amino acids. Germline V lookup: CDR1 MGHDK, CDR2 SYGVNS. The CDR3 nucleotides read TGTGCCAGCAGTGACTCGACCGCCCGGAATGAGCAGTTCTTC. It yields the protein CASSDSTARNEQFF.

This rearrangement joins TRBV9 to TRBJ2-7; 8 nucleotides line up with TRBD2. Per germline, CDR1 SGDLS and CDR2 YYNGEE. J gave up 5 bases and V 1 base, and 11 bases lay outside the gene matches. The CDR3 runs 16 residues. In DNA, the CDR3 is TGTGCCAGCAGCGTATCGGGAGCGGGAGTCGTGAACGAGCAGTACTTC. Translating it yields CASSVSGAGVVNEQYF.

This chain uses TRBV4-1 with TRBJ1-3; D is uncertain. This CDR3 has 15 amino acids. V lost 2 bases and J 0 bases, leaving 8 bases between the germline ends. CDR1 and CDR2 from the germline V gene are MGHRA and YSYEKL. CDR3 amino acids: CASSQPVNSGNTIYF. The CDR3 DNA follows: TGCGCCAGCAGCCAACCGGTAAACTCTGGAAACACCATATATTTT.

This clonotype was observed a handful of times. This rearrangement joins TRBV28 to TRBJ2-7, with a tentative D call TRBD2 (5 bases). The length of the CDR3 is 14 residues. The V end lost 2 bases, the J end lost 3 bases, and 11 bases lay between the germline ends. Per the germline V gene, CDR1 is MDHEN and CDR2 is SYDVKM. CDR3 coding DNA: TGTGCCAGCAGTTTAGGGGTCGCGGGCTACGAGCAGTACTTC. Amino acid sequence: CASSLGVAGYEQYF.